A selection of T cell receptor beta chains follows, all from one sample in a study of blood T cells in healthy people across ages. A single record per CDR3 protein comes from TCRdb applying MiXCR to the 5' RACE reads. The profile shows about 1.8 million distinct CDR3 sequences, 49% of them singletons. Source material: blood. Receptors were obtained from a woman in her 40s in good health. The CDR3 runs from the conserved cysteine through the conserved F or W. A D gene is named only where the DNA matches it firmly. Clone size, where shown, is once, few, many, or a class for clones that have expanded.

clone_size j_call v_call d_call cdr3_nt cdr3_aa
few TRBJ2-3 TRBV20-1 - TGCAGTGCTAGATCTGGTCCGAGCACAGATACGCAGTATTTT CSARSGPSTDTQYF
- TRBJ2-1 TRBV9 - TGTGCCAGCAGCCCCTCGGTAGATTGGAATGAGCAGTTCTTC CASSPSVDWNEQFF
- TRBJ2-2 TRBV7-9 TRBD1 TGTGCCAGCAGCTCGGACAGGGGGAACACCGGGGAGCTGTTTTTT CASSSDRGNTGELFF
once TRBJ2-7 TRBV6-6 - TGTGCCAGTCGGAGTGGCAACTACGAGCAGTACTTC CASRSGNYEQYF
- TRBJ1-5 TRBV4-3 - TGCGCCAGCAGCCAAGATTGGGGAAACCGTCAGCCCCAGCATTTT CASSQDWGNRQPQHF
- TRBJ1-5 TRBV2 - TGTGCCAGCCACCGGGAGAGCAATCAGCCCCAGCATTTT CASHRESNQPQHF
few TRBJ2-5 TRBV7-2 - TGTGCCAGCAGTGCCCGAGGTGGCGGGGGCGGGGCGACCCAGTACTTC CASSARGGGGGATQYF
few TRBJ1-2 TRBV12-5 - TGTGCTAGTGGTTCCGGACCGGGGACTAGCTACACCTTC CASGSGPGTSYTF
- TRBJ2-7 TRBV6-2/TRBV6-3 - TGTGCCAGCACGCAGGGAGTGAGGGAGCAGTACTTC CASTQGVREQYF
few TRBJ2-4 TRBV20-1 - TGCAGTGCCCCGAGCTCTCTGGCCAAAAACATTCAGTACTTC CSAPSSLAKNIQYF
- TRBJ2-7 TRBV20-1 - TGCAGTGCCCGGGGACTTCTTTGGAATGAGCAGTACTTC CSARGLLWNEQYF
- TRBJ2-3 TRBV12-3/TRBV12-4 - TGTGCCAGCAGACAACAGGGCCATCTATTCACAGATACGCAGTATTTT CASRQQGHLFTDTQYF
- TRBJ1-2 TRBV6-5 TRBD1 TGTGCCAGCAGGAGACAGGGGAAGGCTATTGGCTATGGCTACACCTTC CASRRQGKAIGYGYTF
- TRBJ2-1 TRBV18 - TGTGCCAGCTCACCTGTAAACGACATGTTACAATTTGAGCAGTTCTTC CASSPVNDMLQFEQFF
once TRBJ2-5 TRBV20-1 - TGCAGTGCTAGAGAGAGGGCGTGGACAGAAGAGACCCAGTACTTC CSARERAWTEETQYF
- TRBJ1-6 TRBV28 - TGTGCCAGCAGTTTAAACGGCCCCGCGGGAAGCTCCTATAATTCACCCCTCCACTTT CASSLNGPAGSSYNSPLHF
few TRBJ1-4 TRBV5-1 - TGCGCCAGCAGCCGCGACGGCAGGGCATTAGACGAAAAACTGTTTTTT CASSRDGRALDEKLFF
few TRBJ2-7 TRBV6-5 TRBD1 TGTGCCAGCAGTTACACCGGGACAGGGGAGCAGTACTTC CASSYTGTGEQYF
few TRBJ1-1 TRBV28 - TGTGCCAGCAGTCTAATTAAAGTGAACACTGAAGCTTTCTTT CASSLIKVNTEAFF
- TRBJ1-4 TRBV7-2 - TGTGCCAGCAGCGGATACGGTTTTAATGAAAAACTGTTTTTT CASSGYGFNEKLFF
- TRBJ2-1 TRBV20-1 - TGCAGTGCTAGAGATCCGGCGGGGGCATACAATGAGCAGTTCTTC CSARDPAGAYNEQFF
- TRBJ1-2 TRBV20-1 - TGCAGTCCCAGTGTCGGGGGTACCTATGGCTACACCTTC CSPSVGGTYGYTF
- TRBJ2-1 TRBV27 TRBD1 TGTGCCAGCAACTCCCCGCGACAGGGTCAGGTCTACAATGAGCAGTTCTTC CASNSPRQGQVYNEQFF
- TRBJ1-6 TRBV20-1 - TGCAGTGCTCCCGCGTCAGGGGTCGGATCACCCCTCCACTTT CSAPASGVGSPLHF
few TRBJ2-1 TRBV6-2/TRBV6-3 TRBD1 TGTGCCAGCAGTTACGAGGGACAGGGTAGGAATGAGCAGTTCTTC CASSYEGQGRNEQFF
- TRBJ2-3 TRBV29-1 - TGCAGCGTTTGCCGGGACTTTCCTGTAGATACGCAGTATTTT CSVCRDFPVDTQYF
- TRBJ2-1 TRBV6-5 TRBD1 TGTGCCAGCAATCAACGGGACAGGGGTTACAATGAGCAGTTCTTC CASNQRDRGYNEQFF
- TRBJ2-7 TRBV28 - TGTGCCAGCAGTTTACCCATCAAGAGTTTCGAGCAGTACTTC CASSLPIKSFEQYF
few TRBJ2-4 TRBV7-6 - TGTGCCAGCAGCTTAAGTGCAGGGACCAACATTCAGTACTTC CASSLSAGTNIQYF
- TRBJ2-5 TRBV27 - TGTGCCAGCAGACTCACGACACAGTCGCAAGAGACCCAGTACTTC CASRLTTQSQETQYF
many TRBJ2-7 TRBV4-1 TRBD2 TGCGCCAGCAGCCAAGAGAAGCGGGGCTCCTACGAGCAGTACTTC CASSQEKRGSYEQYF
once TRBJ2-2 TRBV28 TRBD2 TGTGCCAGCAGTTTAACAGGACTAGAGAACACCGGGGAGCTGTTTTTT CASSLTGLENTGELFF
- TRBJ2-3 TRBV20-1 TRBD2 TGCAGTGCTAGGGAAGCGGGAGAGCCAGATACGCAGTATTTT CSAREAGEPDTQYF